The T cell receptor (beta chain) under discussion was sequenced for a study of beta chain features in type 1 diabetes. Germline assignment: CDR1 SGDLS and CDR2 YYNGEE. The CDR3 totals 17 residues. V lost 4 bases and J 2 bases, leaving 19 bases between the germline ends. Expressed TCRB transcripts were sequenced after all isolated RNA was converted to cDNA. The data were produced by immunoSEQ multiplex PCR, yet TCRdb's version contains in-frame clones alone and is incomplete. The sample contains 200,000 to 300,000 clones, approximately 11% of which appear only once. Study conclusions and caveats: Within each of all four CD4+ subsets, Type 1 diabetes patients had TCRB CDR3s that were moderately but significantly shorter.

Comment on this clone: Its target is not known.

Sequencing was done on a sample of naive CD4+ T cells from blood. This receptor was taken from a man aged 30-40 years with type 1 diabetes. The J gene is TRBJ1-3, the V gene TRBV9, with D perhaps TRBD1 (5 bases). The CDR3 nucleotides read TGTGCCAGCAGCCCTCCTTGGAGGGGAGCCGCTGGAAACACCATATATTTT. Encoded protein: CASSPPWRGAAGNTIYF.